This T cell receptor (beta chain) comes out of a study of cytotoxic CD8 clonotypes in ibrutinib-treated CLL. Study information: The patients, around 12 relapsed/refractory and approximately 15 treatment-naive, included 17 who were IGHV unmutated.

Genomic DNA (around 2 micrograms) was obtained from cryopreserved PBMCs for construction of TCR beta libraries. Only in-frame clones appear in the TCRdb table, and some are missing; sequencing was by immunoSEQ multiplex PCR. The data show nearly 300,000 clones, with 60% to 80% seen just once and about 6% held by the top ten. The CDR3 is 14 residues long. From germline, CDR1 is SEHNR and CDR2 FQNEAQ (reference sequence). The sequence derives from a human donor with chronic lymphocytic leukemia. The material was PBMCs, obtained at disease progression, from a patient treated with ibrutinib. The rearrangement links TRBV7-9 to TRBJ1-2; D call uncertain. The CDR3 here is CASPSPPANYGYTF. The CDR3, as DNA: TGTGCGAGCCCCTCGCCCCCAGCTAACTATGGCTACACCTTC.